The 9 T cell receptor beta chains presented below share a single source sample, sequenced in a study of blood T cell repertoires in COVID-19. Libraries were prepared by immunoSEQ multiplex PCR; TCRdb keeps only in-frame clonotypes and omits some of them. In the table there are 150,000 to 200,000 clones, nearly 90% of which are singletons. The sequenced material came from peripheral blood. These receptors were collected from a man between 18 and 29 years old who had recovered from COVID-19.

This chain connects TRBV10-3 to TRBJ1-3; D remains unclear. Germline loops: CDR1 ENHRY, CDR2 SYGVKD. The CDR3 is made up of 12 amino acids. V lost 3 bases to trimming and J lost 6 bases, with 6 bases between them. Here the CDR3 reads CAISDGQNTIYF. DNA of the CDR3: TGTGCCATCAGTGATGGGCAAAACACCATATATTTT.

This clone came up once. The chain has TRBV3-1 (or the pseudogene TRBV3-2) and TRBJ2-7, with D possibly matching TRBD2 (5 bases). This CDR3 spans 13 amino acids. Germline CDR1 reads LGHDT; CDR2 reads YNNKEL (reference sequence). V lost 2 bases and J lost 1, with 6 bases in between. The DNA of the CDR3 is TGTGCCAGCAGCCAACGGGGATCCTACGAGCAGTACTTC. It encodes CASSQRGSYEQYF.

This chain uses TRBV3-1 (or the pseudogene TRBV3-2) with TRBJ2-3; 7 bases align to TRBD2. Germline values: CDR1 LGHDT, CDR2 YNNKEL (reference sequence). The CDR3 consists of 17 residues. The V and J ends lost 5 bases and 8 bases, in that order; junction bases with no gene match: 19. The CDR3 here is CASSSNPAGAPGGTQYF. In nucleotides, the CDR3 is TGTGCCAGCAGCTCCAACCCGGCGGGAGCCCCCGGAGGTACGCAGTATTTT.

This chain uses TRBV11-2 with TRBJ2-1; TRBD2 aligns across 8 bases. The CDR3 has 17 amino acids. Germline V gene lookup returns CDR1 SGHAT and CDR2 FQNNGV. V was clipped by 5 bases and J by 5 bases; unmatched bases: 14. CDR3 nucleotide sequence: TGTGCCAGCAGCCTGTGGGGGCAGCGGGAGTGGGACAATGAGCAGTTCTTC. Protein product: CASSLWGQREWDNEQFF.

The count of this clone is one. This chain uses TRBV24-1 with TRBJ2-3, with 7 bases aligning to TRBD1. J lost 0 bases, V lost 3 bases, and 11 bases had no gene match. The CDR3 is 18 residues long. Germline V gene sequence: CDR1 KGHDR, CDR2 SFDVKD. CDR3 sequence: CATSDLIRQGRSTDTQYF. The DNA for the CDR3 is TGTGCCACCAGTGATCTCATTCGACAGGGTCGGAGCACAGATACGCAGTATTTT.

This chain joins TRBV10-3 and TRBJ2-7, with TRBD2 as a possible D gene (5 bases). There are 15 residues in the CDR3. Germline V gene lookup returns CDR1 ENHRY and CDR2 SYGVKD. V was pared by 0 bases and J by 0 bases, with 9 bases between. Here the CDR3 reads CAISESYGSSYEQYF. CDR3 sequence (DNA): TGTGCCATCAGTGAGTCGTATGGGAGCTCCTACGAGCAGTACTTC.

To note about this clone: This sample includes further DNA sequences coding for the same CDR3. This rearrangement joins TRBV18 to TRBJ1-2, with 7 nucleotides matching TRBD1. V trimming: 4 bases; J trimming: 3 bases; junction bases outside the gene matches: 2. Germline CDR1 reads KGHSH; CDR2 reads LQKENI. The CDR3 has 13 residues. In nucleotides, the CDR3 is TGTGCCAGCTCACTCGGACAGGACTATGGCTACACCTTC. Protein: CASSLGQDYGYTF.

V gene TRBV7-9 combines with J gene TRBJ2-7, with 13 bases that match TRBD2. The CDR3 loop spans 17 amino acids. The germline CDR1 and CDR2 sequences are SEHNR and FQNEAQ (reference sequence). With 0 bases clipped from V and 3 bases from J, the junction kept 5 bases outside the gene matches. CDR3 sequence: CASSLAGLAGEDYEQYF. The CDR3 nucleotides read TGTGCCAGCAGCTTAGCCGGACTAGCGGGAGAAGACTACGAGCAGTACTTC.

The chain has TRBV6-1 and TRBJ2-2, with 7 bases that match TRBD2. The CDR3 sequence is 16 residues long. The germline V gene encodes CDR1 MNHNS and CDR2 SASEGT. The J segment lost 4 bases and the V segment lost 0 bases, leaving 5 bases of the junction unmatched. CDR3: CASSEAAGRVTGELFF. The CDR3 DNA is TGTGCCAGCAGTGAAGCAGCGGGGAGGGTCACCGGGGAGCTGTTTTTT.